The TCR delta chain under discussion was sequenced for a study of γδ T cells in repeated Plasmodium falciparum infection. Study as a whole: Age- and gender-matched Australian children served as comparison for malaria-exposed Malian children. Timepoints: baseline, immediately before selected infections, and 21 days after every infection.

Bulk repertoires came from Vgamma9/Vdelta2+ or Vdelta2-negative gammadelta T cells flow-sorted from PBMC. V lost 2 bases and J lost 7; bases outside the gene matches: 14. CDR1 is TSWWSYY and CDR2 is QGS in the germline V gene. The CDR3 spans 18 residues. TCRdb repeated clone calling on the multiplex PCR reads with CATT. The data hold tens of thousands of delta-chain clones, with 0.75% to 1% observed a single time. In this sample, this clone turned up a few times. Translating this DNA gives a protein that differs at residue 14 from the TCRdb one, which belongs to a much larger clone; a read error is likely, and the protein shown is this translation.

The material sequenced was gamma-delta T cells from blood. The chain recombines TRDV1 with TRDJ1; 12 bases match TRDD3. This clonotype originated in a pool of human donors (malaria-infected and uninfected, not separated). The CDR3 is CALGETQELLGDTIKLIF. The DNA for the CDR3 is TGTGCTCTTGGGGAAACGCAGGAACTACTGGGGGATACCATTAAACTCATCTTT.